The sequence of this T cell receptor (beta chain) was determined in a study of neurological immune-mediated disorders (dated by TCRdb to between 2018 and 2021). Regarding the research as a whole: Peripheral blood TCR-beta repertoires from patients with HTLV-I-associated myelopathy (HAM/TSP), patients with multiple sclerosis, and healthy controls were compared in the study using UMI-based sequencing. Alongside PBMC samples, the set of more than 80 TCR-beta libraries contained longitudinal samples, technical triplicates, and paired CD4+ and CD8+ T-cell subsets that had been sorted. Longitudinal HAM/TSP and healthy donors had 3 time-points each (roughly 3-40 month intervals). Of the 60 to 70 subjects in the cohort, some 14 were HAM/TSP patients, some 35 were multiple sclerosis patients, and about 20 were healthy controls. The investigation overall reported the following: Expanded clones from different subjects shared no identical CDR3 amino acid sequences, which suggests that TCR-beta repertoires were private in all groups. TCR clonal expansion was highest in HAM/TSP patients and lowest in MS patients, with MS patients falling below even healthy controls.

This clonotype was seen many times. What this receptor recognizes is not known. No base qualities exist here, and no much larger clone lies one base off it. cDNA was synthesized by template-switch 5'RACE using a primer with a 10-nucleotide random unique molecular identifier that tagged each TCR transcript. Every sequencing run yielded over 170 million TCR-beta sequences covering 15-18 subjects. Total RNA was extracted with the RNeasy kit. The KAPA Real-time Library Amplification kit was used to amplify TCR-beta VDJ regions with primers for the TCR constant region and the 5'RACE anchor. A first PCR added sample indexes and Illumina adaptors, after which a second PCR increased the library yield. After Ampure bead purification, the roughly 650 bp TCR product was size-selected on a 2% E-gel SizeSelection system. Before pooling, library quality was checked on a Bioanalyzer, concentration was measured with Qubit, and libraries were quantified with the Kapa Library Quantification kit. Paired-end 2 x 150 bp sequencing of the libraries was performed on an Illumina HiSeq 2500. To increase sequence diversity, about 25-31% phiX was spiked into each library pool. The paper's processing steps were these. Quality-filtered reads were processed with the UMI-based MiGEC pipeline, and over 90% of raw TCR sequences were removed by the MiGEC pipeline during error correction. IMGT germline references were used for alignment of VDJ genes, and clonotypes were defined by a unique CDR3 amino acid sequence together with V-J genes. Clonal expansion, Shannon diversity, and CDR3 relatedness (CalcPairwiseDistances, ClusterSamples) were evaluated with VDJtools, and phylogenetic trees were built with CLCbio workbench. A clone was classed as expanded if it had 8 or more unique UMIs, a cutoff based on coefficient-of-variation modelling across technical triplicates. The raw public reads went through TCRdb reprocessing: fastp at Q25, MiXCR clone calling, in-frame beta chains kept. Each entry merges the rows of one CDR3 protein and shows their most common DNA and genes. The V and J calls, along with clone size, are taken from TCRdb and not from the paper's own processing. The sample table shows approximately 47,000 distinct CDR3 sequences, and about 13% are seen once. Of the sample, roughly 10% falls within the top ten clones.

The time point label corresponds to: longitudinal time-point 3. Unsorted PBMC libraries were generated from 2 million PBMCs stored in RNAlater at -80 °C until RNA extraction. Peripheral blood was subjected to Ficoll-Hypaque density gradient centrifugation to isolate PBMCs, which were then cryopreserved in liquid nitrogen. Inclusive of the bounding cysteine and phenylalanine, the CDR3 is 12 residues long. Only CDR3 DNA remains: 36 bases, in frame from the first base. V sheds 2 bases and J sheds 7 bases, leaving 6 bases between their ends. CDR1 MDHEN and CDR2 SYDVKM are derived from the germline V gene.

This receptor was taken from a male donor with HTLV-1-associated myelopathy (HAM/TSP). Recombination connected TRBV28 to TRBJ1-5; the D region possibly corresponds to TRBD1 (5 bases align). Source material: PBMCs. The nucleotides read TGTGCCAGCAGTTTAGGGGGGCAGCCCCAGCATTTT. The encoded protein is CASSLGGQPQHF.